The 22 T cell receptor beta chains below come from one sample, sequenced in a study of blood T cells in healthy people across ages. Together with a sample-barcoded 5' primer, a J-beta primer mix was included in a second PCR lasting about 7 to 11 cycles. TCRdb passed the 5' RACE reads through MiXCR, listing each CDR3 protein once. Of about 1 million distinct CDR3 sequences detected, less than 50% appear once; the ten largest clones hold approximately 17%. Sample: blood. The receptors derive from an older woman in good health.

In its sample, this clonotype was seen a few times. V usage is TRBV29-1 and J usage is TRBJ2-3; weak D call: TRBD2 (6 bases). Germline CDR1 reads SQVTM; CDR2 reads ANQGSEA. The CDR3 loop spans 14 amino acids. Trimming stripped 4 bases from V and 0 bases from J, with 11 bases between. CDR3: CSVAGTQSTDTQYF. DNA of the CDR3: TGCAGCGTTGCCGGGACTCAAAGCACAGATACGCAGTATTTT.

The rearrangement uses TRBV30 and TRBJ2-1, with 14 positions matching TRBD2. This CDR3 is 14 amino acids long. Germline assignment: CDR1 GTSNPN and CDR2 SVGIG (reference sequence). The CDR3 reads CAGTSGRRLDEQFF. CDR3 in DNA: TGTGCTGGGACTAGCGGGAGAAGACTCGATGAGCAGTTCTTC.

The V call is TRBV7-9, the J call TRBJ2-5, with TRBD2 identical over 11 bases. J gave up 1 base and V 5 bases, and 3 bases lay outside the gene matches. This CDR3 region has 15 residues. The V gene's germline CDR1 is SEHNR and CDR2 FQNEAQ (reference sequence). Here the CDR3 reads CASSQTSGSQETQYF. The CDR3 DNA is TGTGCCAGCAGCCAAACTAGCGGGAGCCAAGAGACCCAGTACTTC.

The CDR3 sequence is CASSQEAPSGNYEQYF. In DNA, the CDR3 is TGCGCCAGCAGCCAAGAGGCGCCTAGCGGGAACTACGAGCAGTACTTC. The genes are TRBV4-1 and TRBJ2-7; 9 bases are shared with TRBD2. In germline, CDR1 is MGHRA, CDR2 YSYEKL. The CDR3 is 16 residues long. J gave up 3 bases and V 0 bases, and 6 bases lay outside the gene matches.

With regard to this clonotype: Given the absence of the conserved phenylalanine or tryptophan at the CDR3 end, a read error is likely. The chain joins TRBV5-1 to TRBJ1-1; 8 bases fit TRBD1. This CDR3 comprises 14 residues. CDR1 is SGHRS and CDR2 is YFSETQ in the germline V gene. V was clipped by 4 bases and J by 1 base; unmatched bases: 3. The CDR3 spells CASSRGTGNTEAFL. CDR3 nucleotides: TGCGCCAGCAGCCGTGGGACAGGGAACACTGAAGCTTTCCTT.

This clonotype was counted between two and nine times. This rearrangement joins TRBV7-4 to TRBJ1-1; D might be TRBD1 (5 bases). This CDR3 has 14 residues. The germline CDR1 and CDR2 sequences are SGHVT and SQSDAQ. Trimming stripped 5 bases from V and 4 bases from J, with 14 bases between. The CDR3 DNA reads TGTGCCAGCAGCCTTCAGCAGCAGGGCACTGAAGCTTTCTTT. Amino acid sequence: CASSLQQQGTEAFF. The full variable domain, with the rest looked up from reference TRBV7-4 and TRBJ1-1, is GAGVSQSPRYKVAKRGRDVALRCDSISGHVTLYWYRQTLGQGSEVLTYSQSDAQRDKSGRPSGRFSAERPERSVSTLKIQRTEQGDSAVYLCASSLQQQGTEAFFGQGTRLTVV.

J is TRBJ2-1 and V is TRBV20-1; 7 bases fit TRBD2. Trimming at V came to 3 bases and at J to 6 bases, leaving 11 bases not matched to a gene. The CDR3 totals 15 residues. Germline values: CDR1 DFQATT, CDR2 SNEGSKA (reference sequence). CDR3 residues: CSASGRSSGINEQFF. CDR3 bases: TGCAGTGCTAGTGGACGCTCTAGCGGAATCAATGAGCAGTTCTTC.

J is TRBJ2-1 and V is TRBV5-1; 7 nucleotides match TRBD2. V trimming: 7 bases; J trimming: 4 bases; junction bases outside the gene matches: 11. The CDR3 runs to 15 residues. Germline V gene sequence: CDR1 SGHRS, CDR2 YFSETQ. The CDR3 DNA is TGCGCCAGCCGCTGTGGCGGGAGTATATACAATGAGCAGTTCTTC. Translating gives CASRCGGSIYNEQFF.

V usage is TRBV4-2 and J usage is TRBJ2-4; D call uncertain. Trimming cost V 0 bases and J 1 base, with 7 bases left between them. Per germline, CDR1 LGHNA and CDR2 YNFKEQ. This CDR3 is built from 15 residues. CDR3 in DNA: TGTGCCAGCAGCCAAGATGTTGCGGCCAAAAACATTCAGTACTTC. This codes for CASSQDVAAKNIQYF.

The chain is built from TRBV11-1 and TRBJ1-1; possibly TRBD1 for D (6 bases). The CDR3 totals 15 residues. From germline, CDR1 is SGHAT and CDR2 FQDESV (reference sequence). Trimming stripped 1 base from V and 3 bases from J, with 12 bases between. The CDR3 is CASSLERTADTEAFF. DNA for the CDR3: TGTGCCAGCAGCTTAGAAAGGACAGCCGACACTGAAGCTTTCTTT. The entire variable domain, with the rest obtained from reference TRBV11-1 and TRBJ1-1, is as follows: EAEVAQSPRYKITEKSQAVAFWCDPISGHATLYWYRQILGQGPELLVQFQDESVVDDSQLPKDRFSAERLKGVDSTLKIQPAELGDSAMYLCASSLERTADTEAFFGQGTRLTVV.

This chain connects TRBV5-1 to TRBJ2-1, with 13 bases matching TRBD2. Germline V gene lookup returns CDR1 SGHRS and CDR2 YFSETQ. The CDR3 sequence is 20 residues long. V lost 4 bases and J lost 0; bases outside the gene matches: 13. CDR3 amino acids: CASSGRTGTSGKGSYNEQFF. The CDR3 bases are TGCGCCAGCAGCGGCCGGACCGGGACTAGCGGGAAAGGCTCCTACAATGAGCAGTTCTTC.

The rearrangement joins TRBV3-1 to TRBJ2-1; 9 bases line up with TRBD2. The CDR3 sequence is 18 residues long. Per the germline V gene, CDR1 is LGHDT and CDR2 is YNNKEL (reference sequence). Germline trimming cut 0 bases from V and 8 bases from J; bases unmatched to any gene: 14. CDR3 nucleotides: TGTGCCAGCAGCCAAGATTGGTTAGGGGCTAGCGGGATCGATGAGCAGTTCTTC. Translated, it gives CASSQDWLGASGIDEQFF.

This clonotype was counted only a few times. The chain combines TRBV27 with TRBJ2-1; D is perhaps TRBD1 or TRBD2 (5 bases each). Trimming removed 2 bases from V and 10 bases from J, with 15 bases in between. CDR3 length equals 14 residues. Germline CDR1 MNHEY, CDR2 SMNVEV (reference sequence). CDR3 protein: CASSLTGTTYEQFF. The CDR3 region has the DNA TGTGCCAGCAGTTTAACGGGGACCACCTACGAGCAGTTCTTC.

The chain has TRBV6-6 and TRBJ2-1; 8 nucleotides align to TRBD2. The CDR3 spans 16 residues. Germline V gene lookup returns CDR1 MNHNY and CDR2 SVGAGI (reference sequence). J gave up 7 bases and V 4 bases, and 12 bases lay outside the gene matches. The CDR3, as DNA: TGTGCCAGCAGTTGGACCAGGAGCGGGAGTAGAAATGAGCAGTTCTTC. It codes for CASSWTRSGSRNEQFF.

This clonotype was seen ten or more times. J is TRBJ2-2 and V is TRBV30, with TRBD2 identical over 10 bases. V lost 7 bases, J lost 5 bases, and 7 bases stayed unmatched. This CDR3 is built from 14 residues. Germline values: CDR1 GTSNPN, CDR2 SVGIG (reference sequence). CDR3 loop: CASSGLAFTGELFF. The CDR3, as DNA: TGTGCCTCGTCGGGACTAGCGTTTACCGGGGAGCTGTTTTTT.

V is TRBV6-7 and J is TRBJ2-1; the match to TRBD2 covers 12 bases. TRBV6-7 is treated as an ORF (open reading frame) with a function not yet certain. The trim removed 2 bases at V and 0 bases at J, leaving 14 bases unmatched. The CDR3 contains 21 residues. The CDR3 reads CASSYATGTSGRASSYNEQFF. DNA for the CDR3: TGTGCCAGCAGTTACGCGACCGGGACTAGCGGGCGTGCGAGCTCCTACAATGAGCAGTTCTTC.

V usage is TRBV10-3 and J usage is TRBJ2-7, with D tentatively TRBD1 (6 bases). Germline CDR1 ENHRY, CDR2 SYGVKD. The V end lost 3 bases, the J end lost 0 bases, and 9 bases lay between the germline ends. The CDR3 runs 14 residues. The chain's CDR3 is CAISDRTDSYEQYF. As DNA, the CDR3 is TGTGCCATCAGTGATCGGACAGACTCCTACGAGCAGTACTTC.

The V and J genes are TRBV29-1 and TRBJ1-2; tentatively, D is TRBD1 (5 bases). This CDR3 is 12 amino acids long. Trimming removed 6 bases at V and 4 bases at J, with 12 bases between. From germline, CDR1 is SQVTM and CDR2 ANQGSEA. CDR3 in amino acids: CSVWQGSYGYTF. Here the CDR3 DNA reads TGCAGCGTCTGGCAGGGCTCCTATGGCTACACCTTC.

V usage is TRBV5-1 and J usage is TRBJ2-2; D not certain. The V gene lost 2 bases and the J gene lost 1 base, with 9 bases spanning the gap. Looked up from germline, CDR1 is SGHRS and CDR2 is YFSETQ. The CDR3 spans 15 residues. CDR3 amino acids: CASSLSAMNTGELFF. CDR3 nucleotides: TGCGCCAGCAGCTTAAGTGCGATGAACACCGGGGAGCTGTTTTTT.

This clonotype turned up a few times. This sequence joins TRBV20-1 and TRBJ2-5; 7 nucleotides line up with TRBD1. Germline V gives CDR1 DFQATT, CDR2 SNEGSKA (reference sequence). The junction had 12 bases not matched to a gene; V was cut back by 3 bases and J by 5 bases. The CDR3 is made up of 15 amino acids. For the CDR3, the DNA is TGCAGTGCTAGCGATCGGACAGGCGTAGGGGAGACCCAGTACTTC. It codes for CSASDRTGVGETQYF.

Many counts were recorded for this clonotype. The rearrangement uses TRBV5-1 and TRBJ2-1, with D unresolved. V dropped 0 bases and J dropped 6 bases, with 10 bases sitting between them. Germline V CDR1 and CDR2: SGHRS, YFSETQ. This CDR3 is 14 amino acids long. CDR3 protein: CASSLERSPNEQFF. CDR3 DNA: TGCGCCAGCAGCTTGGAACGAAGTCCCAATGAGCAGTTCTTC. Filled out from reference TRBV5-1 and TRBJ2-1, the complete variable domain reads KAGVTQTPRYLIKTRGQQVTLSCSPISGHRSVSWYQQTPGQGLQFLFEYFSETQRNKGNFPGRFSGRQFSNSRSEMNVSTLELGDSALYLCASSLERSPNEQFFGPGTRLTVL.

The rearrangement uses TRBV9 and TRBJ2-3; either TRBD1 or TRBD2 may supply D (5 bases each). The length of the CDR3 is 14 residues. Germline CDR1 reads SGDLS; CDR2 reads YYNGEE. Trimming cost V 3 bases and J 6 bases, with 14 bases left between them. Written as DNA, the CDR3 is TGTGCCAGCAGCGCTCAGGGTCGAGGGGATACGCAGTATTTT. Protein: CASSAQGRGDTQYF.